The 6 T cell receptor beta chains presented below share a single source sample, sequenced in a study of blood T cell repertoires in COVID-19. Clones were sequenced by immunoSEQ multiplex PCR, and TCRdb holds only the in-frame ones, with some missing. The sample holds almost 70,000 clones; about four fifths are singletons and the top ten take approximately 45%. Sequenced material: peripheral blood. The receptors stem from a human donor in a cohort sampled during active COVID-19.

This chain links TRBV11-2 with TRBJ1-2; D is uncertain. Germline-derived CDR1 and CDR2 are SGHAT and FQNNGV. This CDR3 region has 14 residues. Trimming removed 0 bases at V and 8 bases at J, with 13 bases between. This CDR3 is CASSLDAGGVGYTF. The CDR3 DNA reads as TGTGCCAGCAGCTTAGACGCGGGTGGGGTCGGCTACACCTTC.

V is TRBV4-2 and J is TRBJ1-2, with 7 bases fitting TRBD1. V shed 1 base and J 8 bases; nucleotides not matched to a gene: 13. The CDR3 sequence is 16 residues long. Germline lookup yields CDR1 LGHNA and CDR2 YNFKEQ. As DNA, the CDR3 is TGTGCCAGCAGCCAAGCGTTAGGACAGGCTCGCGAGGGCTACACCTTC. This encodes CASSQALGQAREGYTF.

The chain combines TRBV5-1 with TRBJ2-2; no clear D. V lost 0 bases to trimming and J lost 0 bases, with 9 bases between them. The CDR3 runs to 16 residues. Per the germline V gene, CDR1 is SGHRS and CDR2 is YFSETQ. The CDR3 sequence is CASSLATVANTGELFF. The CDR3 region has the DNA TGCGCCAGCAGCTTGGCTACCGTAGCGAACACCGGGGAGCTGTTTTTT.

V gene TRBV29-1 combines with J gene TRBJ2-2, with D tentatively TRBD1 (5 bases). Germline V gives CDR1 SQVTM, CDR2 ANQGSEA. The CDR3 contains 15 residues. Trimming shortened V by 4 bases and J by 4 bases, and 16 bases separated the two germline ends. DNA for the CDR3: TGCAGCGTTGTTAAGGGGTCTACGGGCACCGGGGAGCTGTTTTTT. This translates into CSVVKGSTGTGELFF.

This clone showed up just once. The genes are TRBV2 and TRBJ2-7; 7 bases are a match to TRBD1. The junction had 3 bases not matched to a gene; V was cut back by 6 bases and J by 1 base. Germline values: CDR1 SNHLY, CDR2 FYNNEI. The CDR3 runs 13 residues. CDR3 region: CASRGGRSYEQYF. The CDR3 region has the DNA TGTGCCAGCAGAGGGGGCAGGTCCTACGAGCAGTACTTC.

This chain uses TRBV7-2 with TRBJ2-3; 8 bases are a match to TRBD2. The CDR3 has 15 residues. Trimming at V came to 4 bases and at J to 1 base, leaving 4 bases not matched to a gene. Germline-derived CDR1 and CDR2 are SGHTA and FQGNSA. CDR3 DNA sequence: TGTGCCAGCAGCTCATGGACTAGCCGCACAGATACGCAGTATTTT. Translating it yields CASSSWTSRTDTQYF.